The text below deals with one T cell receptor beta chain. Antigen: not known. The source of the sample is a study of radiotherapy plus CTLA-4 blockade in lung cancer. Notes on the study in general: Among reported predictors of response, early blood T cell clone dynamics with interferon-beta performed best.

Generated by immunoSEQ multiplex PCR, the TCRdb table keeps only in-frame clones and is missing some. Here the sample spans roughly 130,000 clones, 70% to 90% being singletons. V was clipped by 6 bases and J by 0 bases, with 15 bases between them. Looked up from germline, CDR1 is MNHEY and CDR2 is SVGAGI. CDR3 length: 15 amino acids. The clonotype originates from a human donor with non-small cell lung cancer that progressed on radiotherapy plus ipilimumab. The input for sequencing was peripheral blood, taken from a patient treated with radiotherapy plus ipilimumab. The chain couples TRBV6-5 to TRBJ2-7; D may match TRBD1 or TRBD2 (5 bases each). The CDR3 loop is CASSSRRDHSYEQYF. CDR3 bases: TGTGCCAGCAGCAGCCGTCGGGACCACTCCTACGAGCAGTACTTC.